This T cell receptor beta chain was identified during a study of blood T cell repertoires in COVID-19 (TCRdb year 2020). Background on the whole study: Collaborator samples came from the United States, Italy and Spain and covered acute and convalescent phases of COVID-19. The material from the prospective study consisted of cDNA or gDNA derived from T cells, B-cell-depleted T cells, or PBMCs. Subjects who had been exposed to COVID-19, were actively infected with it, or had recovered from it provided the deeply sampled blood TCRbeta repertoires that made up the dataset. A freely available public database, intended as a resource for researchers studying the immune response to SARS-CoV-2, is where the repertoires were released. The samples were drawn from two sources: the first 160 participants of the ongoing ImmuneRACE study, and over 950 subjects contributed by 6 global collaborators. Nearly every sample came with metadata listing a de-identified subject ID, COVID-19 status, age in years and sex. Where HLA class I and class II types were available, the types were taken from metadata supplied by the sample provider, not from assay-based typing.

Regarding this clone: It has no known antigen specificity. No per-base quality is available; no much larger clone lies one base away.

Participants in the prospective study were enrolled through a virtual design, were aged 18 to 89 years, and lived in 20 to 30 United States geographic areas. To assign participants to cohorts, the prospective study relied on clinical history that participants themselves reported in a screening survey and a study questionnaire. Mobile phlebotomists in the prospective study collected whole blood, serum and a nasopharyngeal or oropharyngeal swab from every participant. Additional blood draws and questionnaires over an approximately 2-month period could optionally be provided by prospective study participants. Blood samples from the prospective study were shipped frozen or at room temperature prior to DNA extraction. General findings and caveats noted by the study authors: How much clinical and demographic metadata was included differed by source and by participant, and the metadata was provided uncurated.

V is pruned by 8 bases and J by 4 bases, leaving 13 bases of the junction without a gene match. The germline V gene sets CDR1 to MGHDK and CDR2 to SYGVNS. The CDR3 measures 16 amino acids from cysteine to phenylalanine. Only the CDR3 part of the read is kept: 48 bases, read in frame from the first base. TCRbeta CDR3 regions were amplified from genomic DNA using the immunoSEQ Assay, a bias-controlled multiplex PCR. From the authors' description of their analysis: The number of nucleated cells in each sample was estimated by amplification of reference gene primers within the assay. To quantify the absolute abundance of each unique TCRbeta CDR3 rearrangement, sequence reads were collapsed and filtered. Productive Simpson clonality was computed per sample as the square root of Simpson's diversity index over productive rearrangements. The source is immuneACCESS, and TCRdb retained only in-frame sequences with V and J called. Part of the clones is not carried over; for the studies checked, unresolved V genes explain less than half of this, and the remainder is unexplained. V, J and clone size are those of that table, while D and trimming were read from the DNA. This sample is represented by around 50,000 clones; about 72% of them were singletons. The ten largest clones take up approximately 5% of the sample.

The V and J segments used are TRBV25-1 and TRBJ2-2, with 7 bases in between that match TRBD1. Sequencing was carried out using PBMCs or T cells enriched from blood (not recorded which). The sequence was obtained from a woman aged 50 to 60 with acute COVID-19. The nucleotide sequence is given as TGTGCCAGCCAACGGGACAGCCCCGGAGGCACCGGGGAGCTGTTTTTT. This encodes CASQRDSPGGTGELFF.